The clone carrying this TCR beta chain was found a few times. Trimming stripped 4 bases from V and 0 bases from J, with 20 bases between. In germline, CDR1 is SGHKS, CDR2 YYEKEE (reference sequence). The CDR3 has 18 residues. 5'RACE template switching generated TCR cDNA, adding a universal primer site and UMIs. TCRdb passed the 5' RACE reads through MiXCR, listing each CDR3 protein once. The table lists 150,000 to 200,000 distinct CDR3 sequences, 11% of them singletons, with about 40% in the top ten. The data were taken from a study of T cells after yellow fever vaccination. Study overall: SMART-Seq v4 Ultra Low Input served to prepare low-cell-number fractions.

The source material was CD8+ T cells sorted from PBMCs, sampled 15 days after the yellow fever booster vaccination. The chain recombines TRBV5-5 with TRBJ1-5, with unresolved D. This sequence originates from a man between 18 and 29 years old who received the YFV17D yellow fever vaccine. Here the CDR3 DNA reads TGTGCCAGCAGCCCATGGGCGGATCGTCCTTATAGCAATCAGCCCCAGCATTTT. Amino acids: CASSPWADRPYSNQPQHF.